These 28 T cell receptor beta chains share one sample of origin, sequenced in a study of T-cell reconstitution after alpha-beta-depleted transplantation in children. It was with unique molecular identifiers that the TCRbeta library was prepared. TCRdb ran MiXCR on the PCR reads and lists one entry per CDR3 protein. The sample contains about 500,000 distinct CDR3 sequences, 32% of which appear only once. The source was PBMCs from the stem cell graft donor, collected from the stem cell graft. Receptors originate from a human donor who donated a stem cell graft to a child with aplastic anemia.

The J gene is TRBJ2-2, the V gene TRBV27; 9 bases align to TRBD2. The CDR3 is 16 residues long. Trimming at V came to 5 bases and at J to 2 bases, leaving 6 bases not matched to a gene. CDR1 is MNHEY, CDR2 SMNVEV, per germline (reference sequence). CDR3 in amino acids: CASSLIAGANTGELFF. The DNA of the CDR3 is TGTGCCAGCAGTCTAATAGCGGGAGCCAACACCGGGGAGCTGTTTTTT.

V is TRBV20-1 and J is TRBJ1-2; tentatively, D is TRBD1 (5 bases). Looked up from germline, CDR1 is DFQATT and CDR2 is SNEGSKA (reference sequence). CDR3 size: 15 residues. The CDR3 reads CSAWVGGDGNYGYTF. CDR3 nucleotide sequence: TGCAGCGCTTGGGTTGGGGGGGATGGCAACTATGGCTACACCTTC.

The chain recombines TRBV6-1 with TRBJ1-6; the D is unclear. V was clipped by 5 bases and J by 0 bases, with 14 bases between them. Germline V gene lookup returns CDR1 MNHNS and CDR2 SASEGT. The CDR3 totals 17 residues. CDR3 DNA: TGTGCCAGCAGTCTGGGAGAGACAAGCTCCTATAATTCACCCCTCCACTTT. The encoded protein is CASSLGETSSYNSPLHF.

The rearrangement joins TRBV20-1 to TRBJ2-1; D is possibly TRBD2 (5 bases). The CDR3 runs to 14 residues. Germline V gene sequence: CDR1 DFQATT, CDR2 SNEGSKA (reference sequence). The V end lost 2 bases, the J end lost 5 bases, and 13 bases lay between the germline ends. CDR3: CSARLEVKHNEQFF. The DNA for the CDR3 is TGCAGTGCTAGACTGGAGGTCAAGCACAATGAGCAGTTCTTC.

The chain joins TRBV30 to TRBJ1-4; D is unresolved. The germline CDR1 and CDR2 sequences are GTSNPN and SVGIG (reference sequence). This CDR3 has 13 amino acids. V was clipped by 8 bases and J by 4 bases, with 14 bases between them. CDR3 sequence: CAGQSYNNEKLFF. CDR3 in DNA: TGTGCCGGGCAGAGCTACAATAATGAAAAACTGTTTTTT.

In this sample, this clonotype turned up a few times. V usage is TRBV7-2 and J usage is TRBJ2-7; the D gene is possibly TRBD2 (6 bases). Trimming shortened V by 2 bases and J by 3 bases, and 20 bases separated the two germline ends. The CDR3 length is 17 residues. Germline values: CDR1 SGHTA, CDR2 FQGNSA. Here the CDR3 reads CASSLYHLSGTSYEQYF. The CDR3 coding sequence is TGTGCCAGCAGCTTATACCATCTTAGCGGAACCAGCTACGAGCAGTACTTC.

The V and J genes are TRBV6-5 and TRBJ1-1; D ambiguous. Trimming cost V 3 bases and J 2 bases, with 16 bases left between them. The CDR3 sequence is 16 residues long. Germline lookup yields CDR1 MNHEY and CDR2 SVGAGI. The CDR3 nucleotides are TGTGCCAGCAGTTATTCGGGATCTGTAGTAAACACTGAAGCTTTCTTT. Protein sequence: CASSYSGSVVNTEAFF.

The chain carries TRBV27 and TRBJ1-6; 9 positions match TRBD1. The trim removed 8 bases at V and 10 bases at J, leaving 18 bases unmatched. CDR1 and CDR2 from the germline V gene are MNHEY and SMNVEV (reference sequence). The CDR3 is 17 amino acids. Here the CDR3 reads CASGLKGQGVKVSPLHF. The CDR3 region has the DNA TGTGCCAGCGGTCTCAAGGGACAGGGTGTCAAAGTGTCACCCCTCCACTTT.

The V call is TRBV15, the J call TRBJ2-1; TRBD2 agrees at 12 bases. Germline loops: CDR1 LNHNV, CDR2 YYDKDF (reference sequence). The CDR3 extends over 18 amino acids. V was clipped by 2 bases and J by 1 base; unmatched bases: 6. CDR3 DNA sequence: TGTGCCACCAGCAGAAAGAGGACTAGCGGGATTTCCTACAATGAGCAGTTCTTC. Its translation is CATSRKRTSGISYNEQFF.

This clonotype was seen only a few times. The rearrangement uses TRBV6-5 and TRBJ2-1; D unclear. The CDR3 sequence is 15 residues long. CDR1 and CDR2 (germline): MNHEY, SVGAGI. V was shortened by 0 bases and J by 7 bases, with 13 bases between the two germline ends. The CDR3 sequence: CASSYSLMGLNEQFF. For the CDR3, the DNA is TGTGCCAGCAGTTACTCTCTCATGGGGTTGAATGAGCAGTTCTTC.

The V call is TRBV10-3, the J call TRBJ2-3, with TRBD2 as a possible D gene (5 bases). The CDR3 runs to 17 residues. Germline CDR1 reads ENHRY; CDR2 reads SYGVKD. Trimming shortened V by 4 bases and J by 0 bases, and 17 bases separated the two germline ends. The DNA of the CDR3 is TGTGCCATCAGTGTCTATCAGCTTGGGGAGAGCACAGATACGCAGTATTTT. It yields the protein CAISVYQLGESTDTQYF.

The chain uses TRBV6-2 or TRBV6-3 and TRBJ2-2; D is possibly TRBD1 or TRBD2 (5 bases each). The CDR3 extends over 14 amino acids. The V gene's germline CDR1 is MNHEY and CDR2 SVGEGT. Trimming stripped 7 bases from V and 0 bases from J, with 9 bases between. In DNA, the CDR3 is TGTGCCAGCACCGGGGCTGCGAACACCGGGGAGCTGTTTTTT. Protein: CASTGAANTGELFF.

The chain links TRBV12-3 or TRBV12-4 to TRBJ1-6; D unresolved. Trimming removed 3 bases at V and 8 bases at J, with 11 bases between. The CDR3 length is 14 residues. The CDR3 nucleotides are TGTGCCAGCAGTTTTGCTGACAAGCATTCACCCCTCCACTTT. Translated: CASSFADKHSPLHF.

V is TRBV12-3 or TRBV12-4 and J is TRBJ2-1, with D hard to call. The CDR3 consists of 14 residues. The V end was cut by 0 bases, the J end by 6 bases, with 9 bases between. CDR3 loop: CASSLASSTNEQFF. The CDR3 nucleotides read TGTGCCAGCAGTTTAGCTTCTAGTACCAATGAGCAGTTCTTC.

Here the CDR3 reads CAWSRNRNGGQGYSPLHF. CDR3 in DNA: TGTGCCTGGAGCCGGAACAGAAACGGGGGACAGGGATATTCACCCCTCCACTTT. The chain recombines TRBV30 with TRBJ1-6, with TRBD1 identical over 9 bases. Per germline, CDR1 GTSNPN and CDR2 SVGIG (reference sequence). V dropped 3 bases and J dropped 8; count of bases not matched to a gene: 17. The CDR3 has 18 residues. Supplemented by reference TRBV30 and TRBJ1-6, the full variable domain reads SQTIHQWPATLVQPVGSPLSLECTVEGTSNPNLYWYRQAAGRGLQLLFYSVGIGQISSEVPQNLSASRPQDRQFILSSKKLLLSDSGFYLCAWSRNRNGGQGYSPLHFGNGTRLTVT.

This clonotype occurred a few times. CDR3 DNA sequence: TGTGCCAGCAGTTCCACAGGGAGAGATACGCAGTATTTT. Encoded protein: CASSSTGRDTQYF. J is TRBJ2-3 and V is TRBV6-5; D is perhaps TRBD1 (6 bases). The CDR3 sequence is 13 residues long. Trimming took off 4 bases at V and 5 bases at J, with 10 bases between the two ends. Germline V CDR1 and CDR2: MNHEY, SVGAGI.

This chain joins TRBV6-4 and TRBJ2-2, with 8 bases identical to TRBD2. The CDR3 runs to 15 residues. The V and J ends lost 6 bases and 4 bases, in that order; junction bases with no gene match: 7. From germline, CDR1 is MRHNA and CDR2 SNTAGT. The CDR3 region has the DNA TGTGCCAGCAGCGCCTTAGCGGGAAGCACCGGGGAGCTGTTTTTT. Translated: CASSALAGSTGELFF.

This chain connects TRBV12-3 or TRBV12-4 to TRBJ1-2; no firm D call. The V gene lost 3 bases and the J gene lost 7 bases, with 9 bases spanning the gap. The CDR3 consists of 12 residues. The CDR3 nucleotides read TGTGCCAGCAGTTTTAGTTTAGGTGGCTACACCTTC. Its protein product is CASSFSLGGYTF.

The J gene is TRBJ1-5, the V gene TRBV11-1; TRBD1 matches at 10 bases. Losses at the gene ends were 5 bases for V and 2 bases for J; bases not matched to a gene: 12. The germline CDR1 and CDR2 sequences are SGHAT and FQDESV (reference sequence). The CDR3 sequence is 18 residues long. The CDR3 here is CASSLAGTGEFGNQPQHF. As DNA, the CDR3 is TGTGCCAGCAGCCTGGCCGGGACAGGGGAGTTTGGCAATCAGCCCCAGCATTTT.

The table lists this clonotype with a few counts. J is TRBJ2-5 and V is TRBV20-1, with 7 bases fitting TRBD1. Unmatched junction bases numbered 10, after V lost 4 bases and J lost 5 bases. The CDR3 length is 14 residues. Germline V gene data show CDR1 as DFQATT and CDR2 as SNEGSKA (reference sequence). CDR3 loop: CSANRGRETETQYF. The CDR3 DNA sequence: TGCAGTGCTAACAGGGGTAGGGAGACGGAGACCCAGTACTTC.

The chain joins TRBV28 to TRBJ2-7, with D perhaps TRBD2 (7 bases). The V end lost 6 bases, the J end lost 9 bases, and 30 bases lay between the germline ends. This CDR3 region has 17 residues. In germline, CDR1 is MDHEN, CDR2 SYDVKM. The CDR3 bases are TGTGCCAGCAGGGGAGGGGCCGGGACAACCACCTACGATGGGCAGTACTTC. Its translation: CASRGGAGTTTYDGQYF.

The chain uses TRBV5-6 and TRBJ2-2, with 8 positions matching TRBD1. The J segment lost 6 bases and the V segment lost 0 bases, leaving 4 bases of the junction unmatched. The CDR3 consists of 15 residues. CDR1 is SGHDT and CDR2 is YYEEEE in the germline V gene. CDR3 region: CASSLGQGAAGELFF. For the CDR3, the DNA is TGTGCCAGCAGCTTGGGGCAGGGGGCGGCCGGGGAGCTGTTTTTT.

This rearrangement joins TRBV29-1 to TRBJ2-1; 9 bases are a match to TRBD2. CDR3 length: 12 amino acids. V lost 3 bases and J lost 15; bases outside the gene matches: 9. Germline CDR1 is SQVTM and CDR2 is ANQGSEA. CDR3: CSVDASGKVAFF. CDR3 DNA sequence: TGCAGCGTTGACGCTAGCGGGAAGGTCGCGTTCTTC.

In nucleotides, the CDR3 is TGTGCCAGCAGCCCTGGCGGGAATGGGTACAATGAGCAGTTCTTC. It is translated as CASSPGGNGYNEQFF. The chain couples TRBV9 to TRBJ2-1, with D perhaps matching TRBD2 (6 bases). Trimming removed 4 bases from V and 4 bases from J, with 15 bases in between. Per germline, CDR1 SGDLS and CDR2 YYNGEE. The CDR3 extends over 15 amino acids.

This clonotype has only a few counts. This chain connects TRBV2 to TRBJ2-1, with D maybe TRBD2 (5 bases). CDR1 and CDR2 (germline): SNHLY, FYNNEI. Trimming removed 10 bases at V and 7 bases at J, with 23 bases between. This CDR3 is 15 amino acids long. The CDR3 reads CATTTLARSGNEQFF. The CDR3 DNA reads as TGTGCCACCACCACGCTAGCAAGATCGGGGAATGAGCAGTTCTTC.

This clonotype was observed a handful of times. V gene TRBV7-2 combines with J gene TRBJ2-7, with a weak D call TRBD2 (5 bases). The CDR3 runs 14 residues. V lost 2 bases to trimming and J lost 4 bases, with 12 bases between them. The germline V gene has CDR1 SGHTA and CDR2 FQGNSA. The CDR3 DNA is TGTGCCAGCAGCTTAACCCCCGGAGGATACGAGCAGTACTTC. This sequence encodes CASSLTPGGYEQYF.

CDR3 amino acids: CASADRGNQPQHF. CDR3 bases: TGTGCCAGCGCCGACAGGGGTAATCAGCCCCAGCATTTT. The chain combines TRBV12-3 or TRBV12-4 with TRBJ1-5, with 8 nucleotides matching TRBD1. The V and J ends lost 8 bases and 4 bases, in that order; junction bases with no gene match: 4. The CDR3 loop spans 13 amino acids.

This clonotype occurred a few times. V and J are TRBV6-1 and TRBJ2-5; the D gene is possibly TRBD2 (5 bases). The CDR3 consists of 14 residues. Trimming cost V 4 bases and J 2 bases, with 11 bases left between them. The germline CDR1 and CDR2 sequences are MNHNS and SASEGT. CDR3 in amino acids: CASSAGLLQETQYF. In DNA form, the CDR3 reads TGTGCCAGCAGTGCCGGACTGTTACAAGAGACCCAGTACTTC.